This T cell receptor (beta chain) was recorded in a study of blood T cell repertoires in COVID-19 (dated by TCRdb to 2018 to 2021). About the study as a whole: Collaborator samples came from the United States, Italy and Spain and covered acute and convalescent phases of COVID-19. The prospective study material was composed of cDNA or gDNA derived from T cells, B-cell-depleted T cells, or PBMCs. Subjects who had been exposed to COVID-19, were actively infected with it, or had recovered from it provided the deeply sampled blood TCRbeta repertoires that made up the dataset. A freely available public database, intended as a resource for researchers studying the immune response to SARS-CoV-2, is where the repertoires were released. The samples were drawn from the first 160 participants of the ongoing ImmuneRACE study and from more than 1,000 subjects provided by 6 global collaborators. The sample metadata nearly always contained a de-identified subject ID, COVID-19 status, age in years and sex. Where HLA class I and class II types were available, the types were taken from metadata supplied by the sample provider, not from assay-based typing.

TCRbeta CDR3 regions were amplified from genomic DNA using the immunoSEQ Assay, a bias-controlled multiplex PCR. Concerning the study's data processing: The number of nucleated cells in each sample was estimated from the amplification of reference gene primers within the assay. To quantify the absolute abundance of each unique TCRbeta CDR3 rearrangement, sequence reads were collapsed and filtered. For each sample, productive Simpson clonality was calculated as the square root of Simpson's diversity index over productive rearrangements. Sourced from immuneACCESS, this table was stored by TCRdb with only in-frame sequences that have V and J called. A share of the clones is absent; for the studies checked, an unresolved V gene accounts for under half, and the remainder has no known explanation. The DNA gave D and trimming, while V, J and clone size come from that table. For this sample the table gives approximately 240,000 clones, of which around four fifths were detected only once. The ten largest account for approximately 5% of the sample.

The study at large found these results: How much clinical and demographic metadata was included differed by source and by participant, and the metadata was provided uncurated.

The table lists this clone with a few counts. No antigen is known for it. Per-base qualities were not stored, and no clone one base away is much larger. A second Seattle source provided samples from volunteer blood donors who had recovered from COVID-19. Collaborating institutions collected whole blood in K2EDTA tubes following their own protocols. Collaborator samples were shipped for TCRbeta analysis as frozen whole blood, isolated PBMCs, or DNA extracted from either sample type. Sequenced material: peripheral blood. The TCR originated in a woman aged 55-70 years who had recovered from COVID-19.

The DNA is as follows: TGCGCCAGCAGCCAAGAGGTCGTGGGGACAGGGGGCCACGAGCAGTACTTC. It encodes CASSQEVVGTGGHEQYF. The chain is encoded by TRBV4-1 joined to TRBJ2-7; a stretch of 12 junction bases matches TRBD1. The germline V gene supplies CDR1 MGHRA and CDR2 YSYEKL. The CDR3 covers 17 residues, taking in both the cysteine and the phenylalanine. Of the read, only the CDR3 DNA is kept; its 51 bases are in frame from base 1. Compared with germline, V lacks 0 bases and J lacks 5 bases; bases without a gene match: 8.